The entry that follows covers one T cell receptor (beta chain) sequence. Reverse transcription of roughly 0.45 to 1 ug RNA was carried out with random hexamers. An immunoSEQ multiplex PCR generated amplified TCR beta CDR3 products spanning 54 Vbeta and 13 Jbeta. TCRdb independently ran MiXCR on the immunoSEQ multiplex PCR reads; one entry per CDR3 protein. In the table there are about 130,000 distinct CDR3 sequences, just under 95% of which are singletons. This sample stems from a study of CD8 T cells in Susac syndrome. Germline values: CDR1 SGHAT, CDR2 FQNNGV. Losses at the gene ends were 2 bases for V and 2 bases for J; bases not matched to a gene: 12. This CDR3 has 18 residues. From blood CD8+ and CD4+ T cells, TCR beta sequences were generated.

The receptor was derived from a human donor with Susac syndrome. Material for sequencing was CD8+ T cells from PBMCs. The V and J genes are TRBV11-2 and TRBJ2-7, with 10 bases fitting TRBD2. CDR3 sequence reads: CASSLWRLAGPEAYEQYF. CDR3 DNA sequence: TGTGCCAGCAGCTTATGGAGACTAGCGGGTCCAGAGGCCTACGAGCAGTACTTC.